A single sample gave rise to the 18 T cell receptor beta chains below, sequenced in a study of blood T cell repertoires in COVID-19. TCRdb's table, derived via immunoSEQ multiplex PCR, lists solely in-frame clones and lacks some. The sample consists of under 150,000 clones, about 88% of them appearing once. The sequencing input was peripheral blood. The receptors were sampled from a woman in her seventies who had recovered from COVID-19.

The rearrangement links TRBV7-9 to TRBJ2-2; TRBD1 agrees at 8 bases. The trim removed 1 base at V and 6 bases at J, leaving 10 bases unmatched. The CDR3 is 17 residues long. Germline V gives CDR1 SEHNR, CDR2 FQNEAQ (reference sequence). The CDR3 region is CASSLGGQGARSGELFF. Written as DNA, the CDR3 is TGTGCCAGCAGCTTAGGAGGGCAGGGGGCGCGTTCCGGGGAGCTGTTTTTT.

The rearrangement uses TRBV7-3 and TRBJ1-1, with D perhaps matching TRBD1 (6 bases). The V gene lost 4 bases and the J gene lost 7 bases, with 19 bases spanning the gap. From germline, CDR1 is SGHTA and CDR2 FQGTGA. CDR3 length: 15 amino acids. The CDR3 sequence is CASSSPEQGRNEAFF. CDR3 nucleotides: TGTGCCAGCAGCTCCCCGGAACAGGGAAGGAATGAAGCTTTCTTT.

CDR3 amino acids: CASSLMGTLSYEQYF. CDR3 in DNA: TGTGCCAGCAGTTTAATGGGCACCCTCTCCTACGAGCAGTACTTC. J is TRBJ2-7 and V is TRBV28; no definite D call. V lost 2 bases and J 0 bases, leaving 11 bases between the germline ends. CDR1 MDHEN and CDR2 SYDVKM come from the germline V gene. There are 15 residues in the CDR3.

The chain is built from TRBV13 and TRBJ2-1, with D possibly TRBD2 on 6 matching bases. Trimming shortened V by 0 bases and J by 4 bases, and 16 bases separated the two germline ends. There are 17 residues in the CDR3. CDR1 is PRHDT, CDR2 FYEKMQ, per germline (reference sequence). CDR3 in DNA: TGTGCCAGCAGCTTAGGGTCGATACTAGCCCTATACAATGAGCAGTTCTTC. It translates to CASSLGSILALYNEQFF.

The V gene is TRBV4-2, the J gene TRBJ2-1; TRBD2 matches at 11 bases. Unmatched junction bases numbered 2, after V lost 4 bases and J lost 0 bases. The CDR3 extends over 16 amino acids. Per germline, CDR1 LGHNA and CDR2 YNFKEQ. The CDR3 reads CASSLLAGDSYNEQFF. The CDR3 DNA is TGTGCCAGCAGCCTACTAGCGGGGGACTCCTACAATGAGCAGTTCTTC.

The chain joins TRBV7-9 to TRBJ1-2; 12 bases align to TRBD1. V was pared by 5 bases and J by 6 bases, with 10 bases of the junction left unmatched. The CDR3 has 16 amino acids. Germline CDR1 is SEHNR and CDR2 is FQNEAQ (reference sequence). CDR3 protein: CASSPIPGQGAHGYTF. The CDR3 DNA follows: TGTGCCAGCAGCCCGATTCCGGGACAGGGGGCCCATGGCTACACCTTC.

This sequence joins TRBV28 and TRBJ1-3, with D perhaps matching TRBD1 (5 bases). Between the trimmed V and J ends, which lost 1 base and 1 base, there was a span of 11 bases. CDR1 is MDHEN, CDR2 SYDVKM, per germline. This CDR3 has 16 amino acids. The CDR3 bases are TGTGCCAGCAGTTTATCCGCAGGGCTGTCTGGAAACACCATATATTTT. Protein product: CASSLSAGLSGNTIYF. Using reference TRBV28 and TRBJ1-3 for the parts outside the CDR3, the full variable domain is DVKVTQSSRYLVKRTGEKVFLECVQDMDHENMFWYRQDPGLGLRLIYFSYDVKMKEKGDIPEGYSVSREKKERFSLILESASTNQTSMYLCASSLSAGLSGNTIYFGEGSWLTVV.

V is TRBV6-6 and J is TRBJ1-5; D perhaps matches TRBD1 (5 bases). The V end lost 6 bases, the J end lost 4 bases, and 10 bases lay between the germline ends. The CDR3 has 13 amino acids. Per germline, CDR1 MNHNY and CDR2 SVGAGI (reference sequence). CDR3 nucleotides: TGTGCCAGCAGGGACAAGGGAAATCAGCCCCAGCATTTT. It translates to CASRDKGNQPQHF.

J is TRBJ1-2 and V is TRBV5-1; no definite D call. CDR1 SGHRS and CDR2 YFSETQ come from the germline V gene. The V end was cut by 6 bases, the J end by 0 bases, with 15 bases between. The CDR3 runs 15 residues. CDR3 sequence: CASTWAGRANYGYTF. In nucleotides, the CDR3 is TGCGCCAGCACTTGGGCGGGTCGCGCTAACTATGGCTACACCTTC.

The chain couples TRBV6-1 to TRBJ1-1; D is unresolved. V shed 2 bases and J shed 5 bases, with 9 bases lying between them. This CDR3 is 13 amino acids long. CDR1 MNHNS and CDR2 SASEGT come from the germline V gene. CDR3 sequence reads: CASSEHVETEAFF. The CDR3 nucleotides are TGTGCCAGCAGTGAACACGTAGAGACTGAAGCTTTCTTT.

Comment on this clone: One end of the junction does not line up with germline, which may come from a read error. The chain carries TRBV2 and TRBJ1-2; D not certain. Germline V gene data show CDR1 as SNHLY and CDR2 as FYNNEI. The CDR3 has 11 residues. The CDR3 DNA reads TGTGCCAGCAGTGTGGGCTCCCTTTTGCCCTTC. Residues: CASSVGSLLPF.

The CDR3 DNA reads as TGTGCCAGCAGCTCCTTACAGGGGTCCTATAATTCACCCCTCCACTTT. Amino acids: CASSSLQGSYNSPLHF. The V gene is TRBV5-6, the J gene TRBJ1-6; 7 nucleotides match TRBD1. This CDR3 contains 16 residues. The V and J ends lost 3 bases and 1 base, in that order; junction bases with no gene match: 4. The germline gives CDR1 SGHDT, CDR2 YYEEEE.

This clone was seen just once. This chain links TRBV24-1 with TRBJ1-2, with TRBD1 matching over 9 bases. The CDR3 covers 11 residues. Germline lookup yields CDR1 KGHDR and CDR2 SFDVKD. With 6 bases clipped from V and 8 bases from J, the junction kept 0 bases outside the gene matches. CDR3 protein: CATSTGGGYTF. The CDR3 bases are TGTGCCACCAGTACAGGGGGCGGCTACACCTTC.

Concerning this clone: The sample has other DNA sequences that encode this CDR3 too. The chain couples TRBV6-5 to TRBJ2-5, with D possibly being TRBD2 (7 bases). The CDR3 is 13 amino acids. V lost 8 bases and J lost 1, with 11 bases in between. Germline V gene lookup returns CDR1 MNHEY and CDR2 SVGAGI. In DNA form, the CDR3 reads TGTGCCAGCCGGCGGGGGCTCCAAGAGACCCAGTACTTC. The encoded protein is CASRRGLQETQYF.

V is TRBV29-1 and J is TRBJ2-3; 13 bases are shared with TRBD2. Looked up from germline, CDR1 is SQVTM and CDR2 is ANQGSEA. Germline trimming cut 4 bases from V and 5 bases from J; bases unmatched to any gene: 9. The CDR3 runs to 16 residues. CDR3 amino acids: CSVALTSGGPGDTQYF. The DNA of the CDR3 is TGCAGCGTTGCCCTGACTAGCGGGGGGCCGGGAGATACGCAGTATTTT.

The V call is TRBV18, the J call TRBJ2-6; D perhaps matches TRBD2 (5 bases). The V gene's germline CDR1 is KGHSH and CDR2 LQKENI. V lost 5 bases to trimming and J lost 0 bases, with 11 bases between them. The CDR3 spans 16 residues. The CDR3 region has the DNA TGTGCCAGCTCATCCCCCGGGATCTCTGGGGCCAACGTCCTGACTTTC. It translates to CASSSPGISGANVLTF.

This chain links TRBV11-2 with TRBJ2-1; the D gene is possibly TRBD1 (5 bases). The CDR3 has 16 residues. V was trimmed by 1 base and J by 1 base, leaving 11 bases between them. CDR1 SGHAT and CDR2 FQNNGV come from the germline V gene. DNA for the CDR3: TGTGCCAGCAGCTTAGCAGGGCCCCCATCCTACAATGAGCAGTTCTTC. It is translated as CASSLAGPPSYNEQFF. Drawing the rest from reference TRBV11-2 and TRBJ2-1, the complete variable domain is EAGVAQSPRYKIIEKRQSVAFWCNPISGHATLYWYQQILGQGPKLLIQFQNNGVVDDSQLPKDRFSAERLKGVDSTLKIQPAKLEDSAVYLCASSLAGPPSYNEQFFGPGTRLTVL.

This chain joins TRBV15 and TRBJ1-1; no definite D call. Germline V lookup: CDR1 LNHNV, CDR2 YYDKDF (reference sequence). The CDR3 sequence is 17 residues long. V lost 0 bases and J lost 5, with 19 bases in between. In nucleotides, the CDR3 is TGTGCCACCAGCAGAGATTTTTTACGGCAGGCTGGGACTGAAGCTTTCTTT. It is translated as CATSRDFLRQAGTEAFF.